Below, 8 T cell receptor beta chains from the same sample are listed, as sequenced in a study of OX40 agonist ivuxolimab in advanced cancers. This table comes from immunoSEQ multiplex PCR, and its TCRdb copy is limited to in-frame clones, with some not included. The table records roughly 70,000 clones, 88% of them present only once. The material sequenced was CD4+ or CD8+ T cells sorted from blood, taken in a trial of the OX40 agonist ivuxolimab. Source of these receptors: an adult with an advanced solid tumor such as melanoma, head and neck, liver or kidney cancer.

The V gene is TRBV2, the J gene TRBJ2-7; 7 bases are shared with TRBD1. CDR3 length: 14 amino acids. V dropped 6 bases and J dropped 3; count of bases not matched to a gene: 8. Per germline, CDR1 SNHLY and CDR2 FYNNEI. The CDR3 nucleotides read TGTGCCAGCAGCCCGAGGACAGGAGACTACGAGCAGTACTTC. Protein product: CASSPRTGDYEQYF.

J is TRBJ1-5 and V is TRBV30; unclear D gene. There are 13 residues in the CDR3. CDR1 is GTSNPN and CDR2 is SVGIG in the germline V gene (reference sequence). V lost 0 bases and J 7 bases, leaving 10 bases between the germline ends. This chain's CDR3 is CAWSVSAGQPQHF. The CDR3, as DNA: TGTGCCTGGAGTGTCTCGGCTGGGCAGCCCCAGCATTTT. Full variable domain (rest looked up from reference TRBV30 and TRBJ1-5): SQTIHQWPATLVQPVGSPLSLECTVEGTSNPNLYWYRQAAGRGLQLLFYSVGIGQISSEVPQNLSASRPQDRQFILSSKKLLLSDSGFYLCAWSVSAGQPQHFGDGTRLSIL.

V and J are TRBV28 and TRBJ2-7; perhaps TRBD2 as D (6 bases). The CDR3 has 14 amino acids. Germline-derived CDR1 and CDR2 are MDHEN and SYDVKM. V was cut by 5 bases and J by 2 bases, with 13 bases left in between. CDR3 in amino acids: CASSPGTAPYEQYF. The CDR3 region has the DNA TGTGCCAGCAGTCCCGGGACTGCCCCCTACGAGCAGTACTTC. The variable domain in full, completed from reference TRBV28 and TRBJ2-7, reads DVKVTQSSRYLVKRTGEKVFLECVQDMDHENMFWYRQDPGLGLRLIYFSYDVKMKEKGDIPEGYSVSREKKERFSLILESASTNQTSMYLCASSPGTAPYEQYFGPGTRLTVT.

This chain joins TRBV9 and TRBJ1-1; D remains unclear. This CDR3 contains 13 residues. Trimming shortened V by 3 bases and J by 3 bases, and 9 bases separated the two germline ends. Germline V gene data show CDR1 as SGDLS and CDR2 as YYNGEE. CDR3 amino acids: CASSATSYTEAFF. The CDR3 DNA is TGTGCCAGCAGCGCAACCTCCTACACTGAAGCTTTCTTT.

V is TRBV30 and J is TRBJ2-7; TRBD1 is a possible D gene (5 bases). The CDR3 spans 14 residues. Germline assignment: CDR1 GTSNPN and CDR2 SVGIG (reference sequence). The ends were cut back, 2 bases at V and 2 bases at J, with 13 bases in the middle. CDR3 nucleotide sequence: TGTGCCTGGAGTACTGGCAGGGCCCCCTACGAGCAGTACTTC. Amino acid sequence: CAWSTGRAPYEQYF.

Here the CDR3 DNA reads TGTGCCAGCCTCGGCAGGGAGATCACAGATACGCAGTATTTT. Residues: CASLGREITDTQYF. J is TRBJ2-3 and V is TRBV2; the D gene could be TRBD1 or TRBD2 (5 bases each). The CDR3 covers 14 residues. The V gene lost 8 bases and the J gene lost 2 bases, with 14 bases spanning the gap. The V gene's germline CDR1 is SNHLY and CDR2 FYNNEI.

This chain connects TRBV28 to TRBJ2-3; TRBD2 agrees at 12 bases. The CDR3 is 17 amino acids. The V segment lost 6 bases and the J segment 6 bases; nucleotides outside the gene matches: 13. CDR1 and CDR2 (germline): MDHEN, SYDVKM. CDR3 DNA sequence: TGTGCCAGCAGCACCTCCGGGACTAGCGGGTTGGGGGATACGCAGTATTTT. Translating gives CASSTSGTSGLGDTQYF.

A word on this clone: Given a much more abundant clone one base away, this may be a read error. Other DNA sequences from this sample encode an identical CDR3 as well. The V gene is TRBV7-2, the J gene TRBJ2-1; TRBD2 agrees at 10 bases. The CDR3 runs to 15 residues. CDR1 is SGHTA, CDR2 FQGNSA, per germline. The V segment lost 4 bases and the J segment 10 bases; nucleotides outside the gene matches: 10. CDR3 sequence (DNA): TGTGCCAGCAGCTCCCAGCGGACTAGCGGTTCCGAGCAGTTCTTC. It encodes CASSSQRTSGSEQFF.